This is a list of T cell receptor beta chains from one sample in a study of a mutant IDH1 vaccine in newly diagnosed glioma. No antigen has been assigned to these receptors. Only in-frame clones appear in the TCRdb table, and some are missing; sequencing was by immunoSEQ multiplex PCR. The sample has some 40,000 clones, 81% seen once. The sequencing here drew on PBMCs, taken from a glioma patient whose treatment included an IDH1 peptide vaccine. These receptors all come from a middle-aged man with glioma. The CDR3 runs from the conserved cysteine through the conserved F or W. A D gene is named only where the DNA matches it firmly. Only part of the rows carry a size: once, few, many, or a class if the clone is expanded.

j_call v_call clone_size d_call cdr3_aa
TRBJ1-2 TRBV6-5 few TRBD1 CASSYQRDREGYTF
TRBJ2-5 TRBV9 - TRBD2 CASSAGLAETQYF
TRBJ2-2 TRBV7-9 once - CASSDDLNTGELFF
TRBJ2-7 TRBV5-5 - TRBD2 CASSWGGSSYEQYF
TRBJ2-5 TRBV27 - - CASSSRAHQETQYF
TRBJ2-5 TRBV7-9 - TRBD1 CASSWGQLQETQYF
TRBJ2-2 TRBV28 - - CASSRGATTGELFF
TRBJ2-5 TRBV2 - - CASTPKETQYF
TRBJ2-7 TRBV7-9 once TRBD1 CASSLRGQGLSYEQYF
TRBJ1-2 TRBV6-6 - - CASIHYGAREDGYTF
TRBJ2-3 TRBV13 - TRBD2 CASSLGRLAGAWADTQYF
TRBJ2-7 TRBV7-8 - TRBD2 CASSSGTSFGSYEQYF
TRBJ2-3 TRBV10-3 - TRBD2 CAISESSGVTDTQYF
TRBJ2-1 TRBV4-3 - TRBD2 CASSQGLAGVVSGYNEQFF
TRBJ1-4 TRBV11-2 - - CASSPTGTTNEKLFF
TRBJ2-1 TRBV5-1 once TRBD2 CASSLVRLAGGPSYYNEQFF
- TRBV28 - - CASSLQGQDYEQYF
TRBJ2-2 TRBV30 - - CACPRIGAVGELFF
TRBJ1-1 TRBV7-8 - - CASSPVMNTEAFF
TRBJ1-3 TRBV4-3 few TRBD1 CASSRSRGSSGNTIYF
TRBJ1-5 TRBV10-3 - TRBD1 CAIGQGGQPQHF
TRBJ1-4 TRBV7-8 - - CASRRQAFNEKLFF
TRBJ2-7 TRBV5-1 - - CASSMTGTEPYEQYF
TRBJ2-1 TRBV9 medium-sized TRBD2 CASSVREGPRNEQFF
TRBJ1-1 TRBV7-2 once - CASSSRGFGEAFF
TRBJ1-1 TRBV2 - - CASSAGGTEAFF
TRBJ2-7 TRBV9 - - CASSVAQGPYEQYF
TRBJ2-2 TRBV7-7 - - CASSPVSNTGELFF
TRBJ2-7 TRBV10-2 few - CASSESRLRRDEQYF
TRBJ1-4 TRBV5-4 - - CASSSMPTGKLFF